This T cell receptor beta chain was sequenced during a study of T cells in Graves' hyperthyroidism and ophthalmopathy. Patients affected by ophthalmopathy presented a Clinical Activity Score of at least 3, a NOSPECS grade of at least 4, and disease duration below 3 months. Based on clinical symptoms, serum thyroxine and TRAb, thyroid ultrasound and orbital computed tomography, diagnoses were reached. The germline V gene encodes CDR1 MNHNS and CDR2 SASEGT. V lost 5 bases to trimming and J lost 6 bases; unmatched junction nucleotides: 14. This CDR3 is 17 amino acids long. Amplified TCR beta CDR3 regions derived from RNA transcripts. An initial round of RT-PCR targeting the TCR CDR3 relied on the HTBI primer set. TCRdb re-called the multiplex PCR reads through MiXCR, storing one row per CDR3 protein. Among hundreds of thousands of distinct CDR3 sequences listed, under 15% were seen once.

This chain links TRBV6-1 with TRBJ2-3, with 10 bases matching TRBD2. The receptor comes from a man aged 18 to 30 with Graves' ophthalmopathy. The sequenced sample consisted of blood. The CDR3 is CASSPGVSGGARDTQYF. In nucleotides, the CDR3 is TGTGCCAGCAGTCCAGGAGTCAGCGGGGGGGCCAGGGATACGCAGTATTTT.